Below, 10 T cell receptor beta chains from the same sample are listed, as sequenced in a study of cytomegalovirus exposure and HLA in healthy donors. The PCR employed 60 Vbeta primers together with 13 Jbeta primers. TCRdb's copy holds only in-frame clones and misses some; the assay was immunoSEQ multiplex PCR. The table lists around 130,000 clones, 80% of them singletons, with 2% to 2.5% in the top ten. Sequencing was performed on PBMCs. The receptors were gathered from a man in his thirties or forties in good health and CMV-seronegative.

The rearrangement joins TRBV5-1 to TRBJ1-1; D is ambiguous. Germline V gene data show CDR1 as SGHRS and CDR2 as YFSETQ. V gave up 0 bases and J gave up 1 base, with 13 bases separating them. This CDR3 is built from 16 residues. The CDR3 DNA sequence: TGCGCCAGCAGCTTGGATAGCGCGGCCCAGAACACTGAAGCTTTCTTT. Amino acids: CASSLDSAAQNTEAFF.

The chain's CDR3 is CASSLDRRTDTQYF. In DNA, the CDR3 is TGTGCCAGCAGCTTGGACAGGCGCACAGATACGCAGTATTTT. The rearrangement uses TRBV5-6 and TRBJ2-3; a possible D gene is TRBD1 (5 bases). Germline CDR1 and CDR2: SGHDT and YYEEEE. This CDR3 is 14 amino acids long. Trimming pared 0 bases from V and 1 base from J, leaving 6 bases between.

The V and J genes are TRBV15 and TRBJ1-6, with a possible D match to TRBD1 (6 bases). Trimming removed 3 bases at V and 9 bases at J, with 15 bases between. This CDR3 region has 15 residues. Germline CDR1 reads LNHNV; CDR2 reads YYDKDF (reference sequence). CDR3 protein: CATSRTLQGLSPLHF. As DNA, the CDR3 is TGTGCCACCAGCAGGACCCTCCAGGGGCTTTCACCCCTCCACTTT.

This chain uses TRBV28 with TRBJ1-2; D call uncertain. Germline lookup yields CDR1 MDHEN and CDR2 SYDVKM. The CDR3 is 15 residues long. Trimming pared 5 bases from V and 3 bases from J, leaving 16 bases between. The CDR3 DNA is TGTGCCAGCAGTCCCGCCGCGGGGTGGGACTATGGCTACACCTTC. This translates into CASSPAAGWDYGYTF.

J is TRBJ1-3 and V is TRBV18; D gene unclear. The CDR3 has 16 amino acids. Trimming took 4 bases from V and 0 from J, leaving 13 bases between them. Germline V lookup: CDR1 KGHSH, CDR2 LQKENI. CDR3 coding DNA: TGTGCCAGCTCACAACTGGAGAGGATCTCTGGAAACACCATATATTTT. Its translation is CASSQLERISGNTIYF. The full variable domain, its missing parts supplied by reference TRBV18 and TRBJ1-3, is NAGVMQNPRHLVRRRGQEARLRCSPMKGHSHVYWYRQLPEEGLKFMVYLQKENIIDESGMPKERFSAEFPKEGPSILRIQQVVRGDSAAYFCASSQLERISGNTIYFGEGSWLTVV.

V usage is TRBV6-5 and J usage is TRBJ1-6, with TRBD1 identical over 7 bases. The length of the CDR3 is 13 residues. With 5 bases clipped from V and 7 bases from J, the junction kept 2 bases outside the gene matches. Germline CDR1 and CDR2: MNHEY and SVGAGI. The CDR3 sequence: CASSPGQNSPLHF. CDR3 coding DNA: TGTGCCAGCAGTCCGGGACAGAATTCACCCCTCCACTTT.

This chain joins TRBV30 and TRBJ1-1, with 7 nucleotides matching TRBD1. V lost 0 bases and J lost 8; bases outside the gene matches: 9. In germline, CDR1 is GTSNPN, CDR2 SVGIG (reference sequence). The CDR3 runs to 14 residues. This CDR3 is CAWSVITGQIEAFF. The CDR3, as DNA: TGTGCCTGGAGTGTAATAACGGGACAGATAGAAGCTTTCTTT.

The chain joins TRBV4-1 to TRBJ2-6; the D is unclear. The germline gives CDR1 MGHRA, CDR2 YSYEKL. Trimming stripped 1 base from V and 2 bases from J, with 9 bases between. CDR3 length: 16 amino acids. The CDR3, as DNA: TGCGCCAGCAGCCAAGCCCCTGGGCCTGGGGCCAACGTCCTGACTTTC. It encodes CASSQAPGPGANVLTF.

This rearrangement joins TRBV19 to TRBJ2-6; 11 bases agree with TRBD1. The CDR3 runs to 18 residues. Germline V CDR1 and CDR2: LNHDA, SQIVND (reference sequence). With V trimmed by 5 bases and J by 0 bases, 6 bases remained unmatched. CDR3 sequence reads: CASSPRDRGVSGANVLTF. In DNA, the CDR3 is TGTGCCAGTAGTCCCCGGGACAGGGGGGTCTCTGGGGCCAACGTCCTGACTTTC.

This clone turned up a few times. The V call is TRBV25-1, the J call TRBJ2-5; D uncertain. The CDR3 consists of 15 residues. Trimming cost V 6 bases and J 4 bases, with 18 bases left between them. Germline V gives CDR1 MGHDK, CDR2 SYGVNS. Here the CDR3 reads CASSPRNTLLETQYF. DNA for the CDR3: TGTGCCAGCAGCCCGAGGAACACCCTCTTAGAGACCCAGTACTTC.